These 14 T cell receptor beta chains were sequenced from one sample in a study of graft-versus-host responses after intestinal transplantation. Processing of graft tissue released intraepithelial and lamina propria lymphocytes. TCRdb's copy holds only in-frame clones and misses some; the assay was immunoSEQ multiplex PCR. The sample lists roughly 15,000 clones, 65% to 85% occurring once. This specimen was ileum tissue, taken approximately 61 weeks after intestinal transplant. The receptors come from a human patient who received an intestinal transplant, so some T cells may come from the graft donor.

The chain recombines TRBV28 with TRBJ2-7; D is unclear. The CDR3 spans 12 residues. The V end was cut by 6 bases, the J end by 5 bases, with 11 bases between. The V gene's germline CDR1 is MDHEN and CDR2 SYDVKM. The CDR3 DNA reads TGTGCCAGCAGCCTACCCTCGGACGAGCAGTACTTC. Its protein is CASSLPSDEQYF.

In its sample, this clone was seen a few times. This chain links TRBV11-3 with TRBJ1-1; 9 nucleotides agree with TRBD1. The CDR3 consists of 19 residues. The trim removed 5 bases at V and 4 bases at J, leaving 20 bases unmatched. The germline V gene encodes CDR1 SGHNT and CDR2 YENEEA. DNA of the CDR3: TGTGCCAGCAGCCTCGCCCCCCGGGACAGGGATAGAAAGGGCACTGAAGCTTTCTTT. It specifies CASSLAPRDRDRKGTEAFF. The whole variable domain, filled in from reference TRBV11-3 and TRBJ1-1, reads EAGVVQSPRYKIIEKKQPVAFWCNPISGHNTLYWYLQNLGQGPELLIRYENEEAVDDSQLPKDRFSAERLKGVDSTLKIQPAELGDSAVYLCASSLAPRDRDRKGTEAFFGQGTRLTVV.

The V and J genes are TRBV15 and TRBJ2-3, with D perhaps TRBD1 (5 bases). Germline V lookup: CDR1 LNHNV, CDR2 YYDKDF (reference sequence). The CDR3 has 13 residues. V dropped 3 bases and J dropped 6 bases, with 10 bases sitting between them. The CDR3 DNA reads TGTGCCACCAGCAGGGGGCTCGAGGATACGCAGTATTTT. Translation: CATSRGLEDTQYF. Full variable domain (remainder filled in from reference TRBV15 and TRBJ2-3): DAMVIQNPRYQVTQFGKPVTLSCSQTLNHNVMYWYQQKSSQAPKLLFHYYDKDFNNEADTPDNFQSRRPNTSFCFLDIRSPGLGDTAMYLCATSRGLEDTQYFGPGTRLTVL.

This chain uses TRBV10-2 with TRBJ2-5; 9 nucleotides line up with TRBD1. The J call may not be correct, given that the DNA end is closer to TRBJ2-7. The CDR3 has 19 amino acids. The germline gives CDR1 WSHSY, CDR2 SAAADI. As DNA, the CDR3 is TGCGCCAGCCGTCTACTTGAAGGACCGGGACAGGGAACGGGCCACGAGCAGTACTTC. This encodes CASRLLEGPGQGTGHEQYF.

The chain is built from TRBV2 and TRBJ1-5; 9 nucleotides agree with TRBD1. Trimming at V came to 4 bases and at J to 2 bases, leaving 0 bases not matched to a gene. The CDR3 is 14 amino acids. Germline V gives CDR1 SNHLY, CDR2 FYNNEI. The CDR3 loop reads CASSGQGGNQPQHF. CDR3 bases: TGTGCCAGCAGTGGACAGGGGGGCAATCAGCCCCAGCATTTT.

The chain recombines TRBV28 with TRBJ2-7; possibly TRBD1 for D (6 bases). Germline assignment: CDR1 MDHEN and CDR2 SYDVKM. Trimming cost V 7 bases and J 4 bases, with 26 bases left between them. CDR3 length: 17 residues. In nucleotides, the CDR3 is TGTGCCAGCACGAAAGAAGTACCGGGACATACTTTATACGAGCAGTACTTC. Protein: CASTKEVPGHTLYEQYF.

The rearrangement links TRBV19 to TRBJ2-1; tentatively, D is TRBD2 (7 bases). Germline assignment: CDR1 LNHDA and CDR2 SQIVND (reference sequence). V lost 0 bases to trimming and J lost 8 bases, with 17 bases between them. The CDR3 spans 16 residues. The CDR3 region is CASSIDLGGPLDEQFF. The CDR3 coding sequence is TGTGCCAGTAGTATAGATCTGGGGGGGCCCCTTGATGAGCAGTTCTTC.

The table lists this clone with a few counts. This chain connects TRBV5-6 to TRBJ1-2; D remains ambiguous. The ends were cut back, 4 bases at V and 7 bases at J, with 14 bases in the middle. Per germline, CDR1 SGHDT and CDR2 YYEEEE. There are 13 residues in the CDR3. CDR3 sequence: CASSPDALGGYTF. The CDR3 DNA reads TGTGCCAGCAGCCCCGACGCCCTGGGTGGCTACACCTTC.

A single count supports this clone. The J gene is TRBJ1-1, the V gene TRBV19; D not certain. V was cut by 2 bases and J by 6 bases, with 16 bases left in between. This CDR3 is built from 15 residues. Per germline, CDR1 LNHDA and CDR2 SQIVND (reference sequence). The CDR3 DNA is TGTGCCAGTAGTATACTTACGACGCAAACGGCTGAAGCTTTCTTT. Its translation: CASSILTTQTAEAFF.

The chain is built from TRBV2 and TRBJ2-2, with D perhaps TRBD1 (5 bases). From germline, CDR1 is SNHLY and CDR2 FYNNEI. The CDR3 loop spans 15 amino acids. Trimming took 2 bases from V and 6 from J, leaving 13 bases between them. The CDR3 protein is CASSEWGNVAGELFF. The CDR3 region has the DNA TGTGCCAGCAGTGAATGGGGCAATGTGGCCGGGGAGCTGTTTTTT.

V gene TRBV5-8 combines with J gene TRBJ1-2; D uncertain. Germline CDR1 reads SGHTS; CDR2 reads YDEGEE. V lost 4 bases and J lost 4, with 14 bases in between. The CDR3 consists of 14 residues. The CDR3, as DNA: TGTGCCAGCAGCGCACGAACAGCGTCCTATGGCTACACCTTC. Amino acid sequence: CASSARTASYGYTF.

The chain links TRBV6-5 to TRBJ1-1; 8 nucleotides match TRBD1. The length of the CDR3 is 15 residues. Germline loops: CDR1 MNHEY, CDR2 SVGAGI. After removal of 6 bases from V and 1 base from J, the junction contained 7 bases not matched to a gene. The CDR3 DNA sequence: TGTGCCAGCAGCCGACAGGGGTGGGGGAACACTGAAGCTTTCTTT. Translated, it gives CASSRQGWGNTEAFF.

The CDR3 DNA reads TGTGCCAGTAGTATACGGGCTGGGTACGATGAGCAGTTCTTC. Translation: CASSIRAGYDEQFF. V and J are TRBV19 and TRBJ2-1; D gene uncertain. The V end lost 2 bases, the J end lost 8 bases, and 13 bases lay between the germline ends. The length of the CDR3 is 14 residues. CDR1 and CDR2 from the germline V gene are LNHDA and SQIVND (reference sequence).

The chain is built from TRBV6-5 and TRBJ2-5; D ambiguous. The better agreement between TRBJ2-7 and the DNA end casts doubt on the J call. Germline V gives CDR1 MNHEY, CDR2 SVGAGI. The CDR3 is made up of 15 amino acids. This chain's CDR3 is CASSYSTGSSYEQYF. As DNA, the CDR3 is TGTGCCAGCAGTTACTCGACGGGCAGTTCCTACGAGCAGTACTTC.